Listed here are 31 T cell receptor beta chains from one sample, sequenced in a study of T cells in Graves' hyperthyroidism and ophthalmopathy. The CDR3 regions of TCR beta were amplified from RNA transcripts. HTBI primers were employed in a first-round RT-PCR of the TCR CDR3. TCRdb fed the multiplex PCR reads into MiXCR, producing one record per CDR3 protein. The data contain fewer than 600,000 distinct CDR3 sequences, approximately 14% of them singletons. The source material was blood. These receptor sequences come from a woman between 35 and 50 years old with Graves' hyperthyroidism.

Notes on this clonotype: One base away lies a much larger clone, so this may be a sequencing read error. V is TRBV20-1 and J is TRBJ2-1, with D perhaps being TRBD1 or TRBD2 (6 bases each). The germline V and J ends were trimmed by 8 bases and 8 bases, with 22 bases remaining between them. The germline gives CDR1 DFQATT, CDR2 SNEGSKA (reference sequence). The CDR3 spans 14 residues. For the CDR3, the DNA is TGCAGTCCGCTTCTAGGGGGAGGCCCCGATGAGCAGTTCTTC. This translates into CSPLLGGGPDEQFF.

V usage is TRBV3-1 and J usage is TRBJ2-1; 12 positions match TRBD2. Per germline, CDR1 LGHDT and CDR2 YNNKEL (reference sequence). Germline trimming cut 3 bases from V and 6 bases from J; bases unmatched to any gene: 9. The CDR3 sequence is 17 residues long. CDR3 amino acids: CASSQTSGSSAGNEQFF. The DNA for the CDR3 is TGTGCCAGCAGCCAGACTAGCGGGAGCTCAGCAGGCAATGAGCAGTTCTTC.

This clonotype was detected once. V gene TRBV28 combines with J gene TRBJ2-5; 8 positions match TRBD1. This CDR3 is 15 amino acids long. Germline lookup yields CDR1 MDHEN and CDR2 SYDVKM. The V segment lost 3 bases and the J segment 4 bases; nucleotides outside the gene matches: 7. The CDR3 is CASSFRTGYGETQYF. The CDR3 bases are TGTGCCAGCAGTTTCCGGACAGGGTATGGAGAGACCCAGTACTTC. Drawing the rest from reference TRBV28 and TRBJ2-5, the complete variable domain is DVKVTQSSRYLVKRTGEKVFLECVQDMDHENMFWYRQDPGLGLRLIYFSYDVKMKEKGDIPEGYSVSREKKERFSLILESASTNQTSMYLCASSFRTGYGETQYFGPGTRLLVL.

The chain couples TRBV7-9 to TRBJ2-6; D is possibly TRBD1 (5 bases). V lost 5 bases and J 0 bases, leaving 14 bases between the germline ends. Germline lookup yields CDR1 SEHNR and CDR2 FQNEAQ (reference sequence). This CDR3 has 17 amino acids. The CDR3 here is CASSPKGVNSGANVLTF. CDR3 bases: TGTGCCAGCAGCCCCAAAGGGGTAAACTCTGGGGCCAACGTCCTGACTTTC.

This clonotype was recorded at least ten times. This sequence joins TRBV20-1 and TRBJ1-6; D is unresolved. V was trimmed by 1 base and J by 7 bases, leaving 11 bases between them. The CDR3 consists of 14 residues. From germline, CDR1 is DFQATT and CDR2 SNEGSKA (reference sequence). CDR3 amino acids: CSARADNSNSPLHF. CDR3 bases: TGCAGTGCTAGAGCCGACAATTCGAATTCACCCCTCCACTTT.

This clonotype was detected ten times or more. This chain links TRBV4-1 with TRBJ2-5, with D perhaps matching TRBD1 (5 bases). The CDR3 loop spans 14 amino acids. Trimming cost V 2 bases and J 5 bases, with 12 bases left between them. Germline CDR1 MGHRA, CDR2 YSYEKL. In DNA, the CDR3 is TGCGCCAGCAGCCAACTTCAGGGTGCGGAGACCCAGTACTTC. Its translation: CASSQLQGAETQYF.

As concerns this clonotype: A junction end diverges from the germline sequence, so it may reflect a read error. The chain carries TRBV9 and TRBJ2-5; 9 nucleotides align to TRBD2. This CDR3 is built from 16 residues. From germline, CDR1 is SGDLS and CDR2 YYNGEE. The chain's CDR3 is CASSVEGTSFRETRYF. The DNA of the CDR3 is TGTGCCAGCAGCGTAGAGGGGACTAGCTTTAGGGAGACCCGGTACTTC.

The sample holds many counts of this clonotype. The chain has TRBV7-2 and TRBJ2-7; 8 bases line up with TRBD2. Unmatched junction bases numbered 7, after V lost 4 bases and J lost 2 bases. This CDR3 is 15 amino acids long. Germline V CDR1 and CDR2: SGHTA, FQGNSA. The CDR3 sequence: CASSSRYSGTYEQYF. The CDR3 DNA follows: TGTGCCAGCAGCTCGAGGTATAGCGGGACCTACGAGCAGTACTTC. Full variable domain (missing parts from reference TRBV7-2 and TRBJ2-7): GAGVSQSPSNKVTEKGKDVELRCDPISGHTALYWYRQSLGQGLEFLIYFQGNSAPDKSGLPSDRFSAERTGGSVSTLTIQRTQQEDSAVYLCASSSRYSGTYEQYFGPGTRLTVT.

This clonotype has at least ten counts. This chain links TRBV20-1 with TRBJ1-2; 8 nucleotides agree with TRBD1. Per germline, CDR1 DFQATT and CDR2 SNEGSKA (reference sequence). CDR3 length equals 12 residues. The ends lost 6 bases at V and 4 bases at J; junction bases unmatched: 4. The CDR3 spells CSARTGTYGYTF. In DNA, the CDR3 is TGCAGTGCAAGGACAGGGACCTATGGCTACACCTTC.

The chain employs TRBV9 and TRBJ2-5, with 8 bases lining up with TRBD2. V was pared by 1 base and J by 5 bases, with 7 bases of the junction left unmatched. Germline CDR1 SGDLS, CDR2 YYNGEE. The CDR3 runs to 15 residues. The CDR3 reads CASSVIGLALETQYF. In nucleotides, the CDR3 is TGTGCCAGCAGCGTAATAGGACTAGCTCTTGAGACCCAGTACTTC.

This clonotype was observed many times. The V and J genes are TRBV14 and TRBJ2-1, with 10 bases lining up with TRBD1. The CDR3 extends over 15 amino acids. V was pared by 3 bases and J by 2 bases, with 1 base of the junction left unmatched. Germline loops: CDR1 SGHDN, CDR2 FVKESK. The CDR3 DNA sequence: TGTGCCAGCAGCCAGACAGGGGGCCCCTACAATGAGCAGTTCTTC. This gives the protein CASSQTGGPYNEQFF.

This clonotype has ten or more counts. The rearrangement joins TRBV12-3 or TRBV12-4 to TRBJ2-1; 12 bases agree with TRBD2. The V segment lost 6 bases and the J segment 7 bases; nucleotides outside the gene matches: 7. There are 15 residues in the CDR3. The CDR3 here is CASRPGLAGPNEQFF. CDR3 nucleotide sequence: TGTGCCAGCAGACCCGGACTAGCGGGGCCGAATGAGCAGTTCTTC.

A few counts support this clonotype. The chain has TRBV7-3 and TRBJ2-3; 11 bases line up with TRBD2. Per germline, CDR1 SGHTA and CDR2 FQGTGA. V gave up 6 bases and J gave up 6 bases; unmatched junction bases: 8. This CDR3 has 15 amino acids. The CDR3: CASSLAGGPMDTQYF. The DNA of the CDR3 is TGTGCCAGCAGTCTAGCGGGAGGTCCCATGGATACGCAGTATTTT. Full variable domain (missing parts from reference TRBV7-3 and TRBJ2-3): GAGVSQTPSNKVTEKGKYVELRCDPISGHTALYWYRQSLGQGPEFLIYFQGTGAADDSGLPNDRFFAVRPEGSVSTLKIQRTERGDSAVYLCASSLAGGPMDTQYFGPGTRLTVL.

This clonotype showed up just a few times. This sequence joins TRBV5-1 and TRBJ2-1; TRBD2 agrees at 7 bases. The ends lost 0 bases at V and 0 bases at J; junction bases unmatched: 3. Looked up from germline, CDR1 is SGHRS and CDR2 is YFSETQ. The CDR3 length is 16 residues. The CDR3 DNA sequence: TGCGCCAGCAGCTTGGAGGGAGGGCCCTCCTACAATGAGCAGTTCTTC. It codes for CASSLEGGPSYNEQFF.

V and J are TRBV11-2 and TRBJ2-1, with 9 nucleotides matching TRBD2. Germline V lookup: CDR1 SGHAT, CDR2 FQNNGV. The V and J ends lost 0 bases and 9 bases, in that order; junction bases with no gene match: 6. The CDR3 length is 15 residues. CDR3 amino acids: CASSLDSGSGFEQFF. DNA for the CDR3: TGTGCCAGCAGCTTAGATAGCGGGAGCGGGTTTGAGCAGTTCTTC.

Ten or more counts support this clonotype. The rearrangement links TRBV3-1 to TRBJ2-3, with D perhaps TRBD1 or TRBD2 (5 bases each). This CDR3 has 12 amino acids. V was cut by 8 bases and J by 3 bases, with 9 bases left in between. Germline V lookup: CDR1 LGHDT, CDR2 YNNKEL (reference sequence). The CDR3 nucleotides are TGTGCCAGCGGAGAGGGGACAGATACGCAGTATTTT. Translating gives CASGEGTDTQYF.

This clonotype was detected many times. The chain is built from TRBV2 and TRBJ1-1; maybe TRBD1 (6 bases). V lost 1 base and J 6 bases, leaving 15 bases between the germline ends. The CDR3 consists of 15 residues. Per the germline V gene, CDR1 is SNHLY and CDR2 is FYNNEI. The CDR3 sequence is CASSEGQVGSAEAFF. DNA for the CDR3: TGTGCCAGCAGTGAAGGACAGGTTGGGAGCGCTGAAGCTTTCTTT. Full variable domain (missing parts from reference TRBV2 and TRBJ1-1): EPEVTQTPSHQVTQMGQEVILRCVPISNHLYFYWYRQILGQKVEFLVSFYNNEISEKSEIFDDQFSVERPDGSNFTLKIRSTKLEDSAMYFCASSEGQVGSAEAFFGQGTRLTVV.

This clonotype was observed a few times. The chain couples TRBV12-5 to TRBJ2-1, with 8 bases aligning to TRBD2. Germline values: CDR1 LGHNT, CDR2 FRNRAP. The CDR3 loop spans 18 amino acids. V shed 3 bases, J shed 0 bases, and the junction held 10 bases outside the gene matches. The CDR3 DNA reads as TGTGCTAGTGGTTTATCCCTAGCGGGCGATAGCTCCTACAATGAGCAGTTCTTC. Amino acids: CASGLSLAGDSSYNEQFF.

This clonotype was detected many times. The chain joins TRBV18 to TRBJ2-2; possible D gene TRBD1, 6 bases. V shed 6 bases and J shed 4 bases, with 18 bases lying between them. CDR1 and CDR2 (germline): KGHSH, LQKENI. The CDR3 length is 16 residues. The CDR3 sequence: CASSPSWGQFTGELFF. CDR3 nucleotides: TGTGCCAGCTCCCCGTCGTGGGGACAATTCACCGGGGAGCTGTTTTTT.

This clonotype turned up a few times. The V call is TRBV28, the J call TRBJ1-2; a possible D gene is TRBD1 (5 bases). The CDR3 is made up of 12 amino acids. V was pared by 2 bases and J by 7 bases, with 8 bases between. The V gene's germline CDR1 is MDHEN and CDR2 SYDVKM. The DNA for the CDR3 is TGTGCCAGCAGTTTACAGGGCGTTGGCTACACCTTC. It codes for CASSLQGVGYTF.

This clonotype was seen repeatedly, ten times or more. The chain carries TRBV2 and TRBJ2-5; no firm D call. The CDR3 is 14 residues long. Germline V lookup: CDR1 SNHLY, CDR2 FYNNEI. The V and J ends lost 4 bases and 4 bases respectively, with 13 bases between them. This CDR3 is CASSGMASGETQYF. In DNA form, the CDR3 reads TGTGCCAGCAGTGGAATGGCGTCGGGAGAGACCCAGTACTTC.

In its sample, this clonotype was seen many times. The V and J genes are TRBV5-1 and TRBJ2-6, with no clear D. This CDR3 spans 16 amino acids. The ends were cut back, 0 bases at V and 0 bases at J, with 7 bases in the middle. CDR1 and CDR2 (germline): SGHRS, YFSETQ. As DNA, the CDR3 is TGCGCCAGCAGCTTGGTACCGAGCTCTGGGGCCAACGTCCTGACTTTC. Translated, it gives CASSLVPSSGANVLTF.

The CDR3 sequence: CASSTAGTGESQGYTF. CDR3 nucleotides: TGTGCCAGTAGTACCGCGGGGACAGGGGAATCGCAGGGCTACACCTTC. The V call is TRBV19, the J call TRBJ1-2, with 10 positions matching TRBD1. The CDR3 loop spans 16 amino acids. V lost 4 bases, J lost 8 bases, and 13 bases stayed unmatched. The germline V gene has CDR1 LNHDA and CDR2 SQIVND (reference sequence).

This clonotype was found many times. This rearrangement joins TRBV24-1 to TRBJ2-5; D is unresolved. This CDR3 is 13 amino acids long. V lost 3 bases to trimming and J lost 5 bases, with 9 bases between them. The germline gives CDR1 KGHDR, CDR2 SFDVKD. DNA for the CDR3: TGTGCCACCAGTGATCTGCTAATTGAGACCCAGTACTTC. This codes for CATSDLLIETQYF.

This clonotype was counted many times. The chain carries TRBV20-1 and TRBJ2-2; the D gene is possibly TRBD1 (5 bases). Between the trimmed V and J ends, which lost 0 bases and 1 base, there was a span of 9 bases. Germline loops: CDR1 DFQATT, CDR2 SNEGSKA (reference sequence). The CDR3 is made up of 15 amino acids. CDR3 sequence reads: CSARDHRGNTGELFF. CDR3 DNA: TGCAGTGCTAGAGATCATAGGGGGAACACCGGGGAGCTGTTTTTT.

This chain links TRBV29-1 with TRBJ2-2, with 10 bases lining up with TRBD1. This CDR3 comprises 15 residues. Germline loops: CDR1 SQVTM, CDR2 ANQGSEA. V lost 5 bases, J lost 7 bases, and 10 bases stayed unmatched. CDR3 sequence: CSVTGTGVVYGELFF. Here the CDR3 DNA reads TGCAGCGTTACCGGGACAGGGGTGGTTTACGGGGAGCTGTTTTTT.

The chain employs TRBV4-2 and TRBJ2-1, with 13 bases lining up with TRBD2. The CDR3 runs 15 residues. Germline CDR1 LGHNA, CDR2 YNFKEQ. Trimming removed 4 bases from V and 8 bases from J; junction bases left unmatched: 5. This CDR3 is CASSPGTSGNYEQFF. CDR3 in DNA: TGTGCCAGCAGCCCTGGGACTAGCGGGAACTATGAGCAGTTCTTC.

V usage is TRBV10-3 and J usage is TRBJ1-6, with TRBD1 as a possible D gene (6 bases). V was trimmed by 2 bases and J by 7 bases, leaving 12 bases between them. Germline CDR1 ENHRY, CDR2 SYGVKD. There are 15 residues in the CDR3. The CDR3 DNA is TGTGCCATCAGTGAGGAAGGGGGGCAAAATTCACCCCTCCACTTT. This encodes CAISEEGGQNSPLHF.

This clonotype has just a few counts. V gene TRBV20-1 combines with J gene TRBJ2-1, with D possibly TRBD1 on 5 matching bases. Looked up from germline, CDR1 is DFQATT and CDR2 is SNEGSKA (reference sequence). Trimming took 2 bases from V and 6 from J, leaving 17 bases between them. This CDR3 contains 15 residues. The DNA of the CDR3 is TGCAGTGCTAGACACAGGACCCGACCCTCCAATGAGCAGTTCTTC. Protein sequence: CSARHRTRPSNEQFF.

This clonotype appeared many times. The chain is built from TRBV29-1 and TRBJ2-7; TRBD1 aligns across 7 bases. The V gene end was trimmed by 4 bases and the J gene end by 4 bases; junction bases not matched to a gene: 4. CDR1 is SQVTM and CDR2 is ANQGSEA in the germline V gene. The CDR3 consists of 12 residues. CDR3 in DNA: TGCAGCGTTGGAGGGGGCACGTACGAGCAGTACTTC. Protein sequence: CSVGGGTYEQYF.

This clonotype was picked up many times. The chain links TRBV20-1 to TRBJ1-5; TRBD1 is a possible D gene (5 bases). V shed 3 bases and J shed 4 bases, with 7 bases lying between them. The CDR3 is 12 amino acids. CDR1 is DFQATT, CDR2 SNEGSKA, per germline (reference sequence). CDR3: CSASPGNQPQHF. CDR3 sequence (DNA): TGCAGTGCTAGCCCAGGGAATCAGCCCCAGCATTTT.